This TCR beta chain emerged from a study of identical twins. Overall study findings and caveats: Memory repertoires showed no such pattern, whereas abundant cord blood beta clonotypes carried fewer insertions.

V was clipped by 3 bases and J by 1 base; unmatched bases: 5. CDR1 and CDR2 from the germline V gene are LGHDT and YNNKEL (reference sequence). The CDR3 runs 17 residues. Template switching supplied a universal primer site; unique molecular identifiers were carried on the cDNA. One entry per CDR3 protein, called by TCRdb with MiXCR from the 5' RACE reads. The sample shows a few hundred thousand distinct CDR3 sequences, about 8% of them seen only once. The sample holds many counts of this clonotype. Its target is not known. Separately, the same data were catalogued under a study of yellow fever vaccine responses in identical twins.

The chain has TRBV3-1 and TRBJ2-2, with 10 bases matching TRBD2. This TCR was recovered from a woman younger than 35 in good health. Sequenced: CD8+ T cells sorted from blood. CDR3 residues: CASSQVAGGLNTGELFF. CDR3 DNA sequence: TGTGCCAGCAGCCAGGTAGCGGGGGGCTTGAACACCGGGGAGCTGTTTTTT.